The T cell receptor (beta chain) described here comes from a study of T cell changes during pregnancy in multiple sclerosis. Here immunoSEQ multiplex PCR was the method, and the copy in TCRdb shows in-frame clones only, minus some. There are around 70,000 clones in the sample; about nine tenths occur only once, and roughly 1.4% lies in the top ten. Trimming pared 2 bases from V and 12 bases from J, leaving 9 bases between. This CDR3 has 12 residues. The V gene's germline CDR1 is SGHNT and CDR2 YYREEE (reference sequence). V and J are TRBV5-4 and TRBJ2-6, with a possible D match to TRBD1 (5 bases). This TCR came from a female donor with multiple sclerosis, enrolled in a pregnancy study. This sample comprised peripheral blood, obtained in the third trimester of pregnancy. CDR3 DNA sequence: TGTGCCAGCAGCTTAGGGGTGGGCGTCCTGACTTTC. Translation: CASSLGVGVLTF.